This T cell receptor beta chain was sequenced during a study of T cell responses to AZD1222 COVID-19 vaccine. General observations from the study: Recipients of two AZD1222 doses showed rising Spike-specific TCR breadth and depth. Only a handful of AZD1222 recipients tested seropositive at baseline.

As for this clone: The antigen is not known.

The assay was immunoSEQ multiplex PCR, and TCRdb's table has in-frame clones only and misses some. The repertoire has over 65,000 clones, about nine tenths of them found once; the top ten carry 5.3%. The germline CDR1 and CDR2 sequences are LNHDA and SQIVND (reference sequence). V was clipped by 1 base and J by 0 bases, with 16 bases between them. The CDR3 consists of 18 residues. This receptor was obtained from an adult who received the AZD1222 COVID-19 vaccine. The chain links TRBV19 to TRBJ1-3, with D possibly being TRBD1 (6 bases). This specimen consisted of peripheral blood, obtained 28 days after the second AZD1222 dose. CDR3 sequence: CASSIVLGTTVSGNTIYF. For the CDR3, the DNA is TGTGCCAGTAGTATAGTATTAGGGACAACGGTCTCTGGAAACACCATATATTTT.